One and the same sample provided the 27 T cell receptor beta chains below, sequenced in a study of blood T cell repertoires in COVID-19. Measured with immunoSEQ multiplex PCR; TCRdb has only the in-frame clones, and not every one. The sample yields over 250,000 clones, 83% seen once. Sequencing used peripheral blood. Every receptor here comes from a woman in her fifties or sixties who had recovered from COVID-19.

This sequence joins TRBV7-2 and TRBJ2-1, with 7 bases lining up with TRBD2. Germline lookup yields CDR1 SGHTA and CDR2 FQGNSA. Germline trimming cut 5 bases from V and 7 bases from J; bases unmatched to any gene: 14. This CDR3 comprises 16 residues. Here the CDR3 reads CASSPGEAGVRNEQFF. In DNA form, the CDR3 reads TGTGCCAGCAGCCCTGGGGAGGCGGGAGTGAGGAATGAGCAGTTCTTC.

The genes are TRBV7-2 and TRBJ1-1, with D possibly being TRBD1 (6 bases). The V gene's germline CDR1 is SGHTA and CDR2 FQGNSA. V was clipped by 5 bases and J by 9 bases, with 13 bases between them. This CDR3 has 12 residues. CDR3 protein: CASSLWTAQAFF. The CDR3 DNA reads as TGTGCCAGCAGCCTATGGACAGCTCAAGCTTTCTTT.

This clone was detected only once. The genes are TRBV30 and TRBJ2-7; D ambiguous. This CDR3 is built from 13 residues. In germline, CDR1 is GTSNPN, CDR2 SVGIG (reference sequence). Trimming took off 1 base at V and 2 bases at J, with 9 bases between the two ends. Written as DNA, the CDR3 is TGTGCCTGGAGTGGGCAGGTCCCCTACGAGCAGTACTTC. Amino acids: CAWSGQVPYEQYF.

The rearrangement joins TRBV4-3 to TRBJ1-1; the D gene is possibly TRBD1 (6 bases). V was trimmed by 0 bases and J by 1 base, leaving 12 bases between them. This CDR3 region has 16 residues. CDR1 LGHNA and CDR2 YSLEER come from the germline V gene. DNA for the CDR3: TGCGCCAGCAGCCAAGATTGGGGACACTCGAACACTGAAGCTTTCTTT. Translated: CASSQDWGHSNTEAFF.

The V gene is TRBV7-2, the J gene TRBJ2-7; D possibly corresponds to TRBD2 (7 bases). V was shortened by 5 bases and J by 0 bases, with 14 bases between the two germline ends. There are 15 residues in the CDR3. Germline V gene sequence: CDR1 SGHTA, CDR2 FQGNSA. The CDR3 here is CASSVGGAISYEQYF. The CDR3 DNA sequence: TGTGCCAGCAGCGTGGGGGGGGCAATCTCCTACGAGCAGTACTTC.

This clone was counted a few times. The chain joins TRBV4-3 to TRBJ1-1; D gene ambiguous. V shed 0 bases and J shed 2 bases, with 7 bases lying between them. The CDR3 has 14 residues. The germline V gene encodes CDR1 LGHNA and CDR2 YSLEER. Here the CDR3 DNA reads TGCGCCAGCAGCCAAGATTTGACTAACACTGAAGCTTTCTTT. The encoded protein is CASSQDLTNTEAFF.

The chain uses TRBV6-5 and TRBJ2-3, with TRBD2 matching over 8 bases. V lost 5 bases to trimming and J lost 0 bases; unmatched junction nucleotides: 4. Germline lookup yields CDR1 MNHEY and CDR2 SVGAGI. The CDR3 is 15 amino acids. The CDR3 DNA sequence: TGTGCCAGCAGTAGCGGGGGTACCAGCACAGATACGCAGTATTTT. Amino acid sequence: CASSSGGTSTDTQYF.

V and J are TRBV28 and TRBJ2-5; TRBD2 might be the D (6 bases). This CDR3 region has 14 residues. Between the trimmed V and J ends, which lost 3 bases and 9 bases, there was a span of 17 bases. Germline CDR1 MDHEN, CDR2 SYDVKM. Here the CDR3 reads CASSLEHRSGAQYF. The CDR3 bases are TGTGCCAGCAGTTTGGAACATCGCTCGGGGGCCCAGTACTTC. The whole variable domain, remainder taken from reference TRBV28 and TRBJ2-5, is DVKVTQSSRYLVKRTGEKVFLECVQDMDHENMFWYRQDPGLGLRLIYFSYDVKMKEKGDIPEGYSVSREKKERFSLILESASTNQTSMYLCASSLEHRSGAQYFGPGTRLLVL.

This chain uses TRBV30 with TRBJ2-7, with 7 nucleotides matching TRBD2. There are 13 residues in the CDR3. Germline-derived CDR1 and CDR2 are GTSNPN and SVGIG (reference sequence). Trimming cost V 5 bases and J 5 bases; bases outside gene matches: 9. CDR3 residues: CAWAGGGLDEQYF. CDR3 coding DNA: TGTGCCTGGGCCGGGGGAGGGCTGGACGAGCAGTACTTC.

This clone was seen only once. V usage is TRBV2 and J usage is TRBJ2-3; 8 nucleotides line up with TRBD1. Germline assignment: CDR1 SNHLY and CDR2 FYNNEI. Germline trimming cut 8 bases from V and 6 bases from J; bases unmatched to any gene: 16. CDR3 length: 16 amino acids. This CDR3 is CASPSDGGPGGDTQYF. CDR3 nucleotide sequence: TGTGCCAGCCCTTCCGATGGGGGCCCAGGGGGCGATACGCAGTATTTT.

The chain carries TRBV4-1 and TRBJ1-1, with D perhaps TRBD1 (5 bases). The CDR3 consists of 13 residues. V lost 5 bases and J 6 bases, leaving 13 bases between the germline ends. Germline values: CDR1 MGHRA, CDR2 YSYEKL. The CDR3 here is CASSVKGRPEAFF. The CDR3 bases are TGCGCCAGCAGCGTAAAGGGGAGGCCTGAAGCTTTCTTT.

J is TRBJ1-4 and V is TRBV28; D is perhaps TRBD1 (6 bases). The V and J ends lost 6 bases and 4 bases respectively, with 9 bases between them. Germline CDR1 is MDHEN and CDR2 is SYDVKM. This CDR3 has 13 amino acids. CDR3 sequence: CASRDSRNEKLFF. CDR3 in DNA: TGTGCCAGCAGGGACAGTCGTAATGAAAAACTGTTTTTT.

The rearrangement uses TRBV28 and TRBJ1-5; 7 nucleotides match TRBD1. Germline V gene lookup returns CDR1 MDHEN and CDR2 SYDVKM. J lost 4 bases, V lost 6 bases, and 12 bases had no gene match. CDR3 length: 16 amino acids. Written as DNA, the CDR3 is TGTGCCAGCAGGAAAGAGACAGGGTTTGGAAATCAGCCCCAGCATTTT. This gives the protein CASRKETGFGNQPQHF.

The rearrangement uses TRBV28 and TRBJ1-1; TRBD1 is a possible D gene (5 bases). V was pared by 7 bases and J by 2 bases, with 11 bases between. The CDR3 spans 13 residues. CDR1 MDHEN and CDR2 SYDVKM come from the germline V gene. The CDR3 reads CASIPGDNTEAFF. The CDR3 DNA sequence: TGTGCCAGCATCCCGGGGGATAACACTGAAGCTTTCTTT.

This clone was observed a few times. The rearrangement joins TRBV9 to TRBJ1-3, with D perhaps matching TRBD1 (5 bases). The V end was cut by 0 bases, the J end by 4 bases, with 11 bases between. The CDR3 is 15 residues long. The germline V gene has CDR1 SGDLS and CDR2 YYNGEE. The chain's CDR3 is CASSVVAGAGNTIYF. For the CDR3, the DNA is TGTGCCAGCAGCGTAGTTGCTGGGGCCGGAAACACCATATATTTT.

V and J are TRBV5-1 and TRBJ2-2; weak D call: TRBD2 (6 bases). The length of the CDR3 is 17 residues. Between the trimmed V and J ends, which lost 3 bases and 5 bases, there was a span of 20 bases. The germline gives CDR1 SGHRS, CDR2 YFSETQ. CDR3 loop: CASSWAGGAGKTGELFF. The CDR3 DNA is TGCGCCAGCAGCTGGGCTGGTGGAGCGGGTAAAACCGGGGAGCTGTTTTTT.

V usage is TRBV3-1 (or the pseudogene TRBV3-2) and J usage is TRBJ1-5; possibly TRBD1 for D (5 bases). V lost 2 bases and J 7 bases, leaving 15 bases between the germline ends. This CDR3 spans 15 amino acids. Germline V gene lookup returns CDR1 LGHDT and CDR2 YNNKEL (reference sequence). CDR3 sequence: CASSQSMQGPQPQHF. The CDR3 DNA follows: TGTGCCAGCAGCCAAAGTATGCAGGGTCCCCAGCCCCAGCATTTT.

This chain joins TRBV7-8 and TRBJ2-7, with D maybe TRBD2 (6 bases). Per the germline V gene, CDR1 is SGHVS and CDR2 is FQNEAQ. This CDR3 comprises 14 residues. V was pared by 1 base and J by 2 bases, with 9 bases between. CDR3 in amino acids: CASSLVEGAYEQYF. CDR3 in DNA: TGTGCCAGCAGCTTAGTGGAGGGAGCCTACGAGCAGTACTTC.

V and J are TRBV4-3 and TRBJ1-1, with a possible D match to TRBD1 (5 bases). The CDR3 is 14 amino acids. Between the trimmed V and J ends, which lost 1 base and 1 base, there was a span of 7 bases. Germline loops: CDR1 LGHNA, CDR2 YSLEER. CDR3 protein: CASSQGRENTEAFF. As DNA, the CDR3 is TGCGCCAGCAGCCAAGGCAGGGAGAACACTGAAGCTTTCTTT.

CDR3 region: CASSFARGMNTEAFF. For the CDR3, the DNA is TGTGCCAGCAGTTTCGCTAGGGGGATGAACACTGAAGCTTTCTTT. This chain connects TRBV2 to TRBJ1-1; a possible D gene is TRBD1 (6 bases). CDR3 length: 15 amino acids. Trimming removed 5 bases from V and 0 bases from J, with 13 bases in between. Germline values: CDR1 SNHLY, CDR2 FYNNEI.

The V call is TRBV29-1, the J call TRBJ2-3, with 10 nucleotides matching TRBD1. The CDR3 has 13 residues. CDR1 SQVTM and CDR2 ANQGSEA come from the germline V gene. V lost 8 bases to trimming and J lost 4 bases; unmatched junction nucleotides: 6. CDR3 loop: CSQRTGGSDTQYF. The CDR3 DNA follows: TGCAGCCAAAGGACAGGGGGATCAGATACGCAGTATTTT.

The chain carries TRBV20-1 and TRBJ2-7; 9 nucleotides line up with TRBD2. The CDR3 sequence is 13 residues long. Germline CDR1 and CDR2: DFQATT and SNEGSKA (reference sequence). V dropped 3 bases and J dropped 5; count of bases not matched to a gene: 5. CDR3: CSASNSGSNEQYF. In DNA form, the CDR3 reads TGCAGTGCTAGTAATAGCGGGAGTAACGAGCAGTACTTC.

The chain combines TRBV28 with TRBJ2-3; the match to TRBD2 covers 7 bases. The CDR3 totals 13 residues. The trim removed 9 bases at V and 6 bases at J, leaving 9 bases unmatched. Germline CDR1 and CDR2: MDHEN and SYDVKM. CDR3 residues: CASGATSVDTQYF. CDR3 nucleotides: TGTGCCAGTGGGGCAACTAGCGTGGATACGCAGTATTTT.

V usage is TRBV19 and J usage is TRBJ2-1, with TRBD2 matching over 8 bases. Germline-derived CDR1 and CDR2 are LNHDA and SQIVND (reference sequence). The CDR3 contains 16 residues. Unmatched junction bases numbered 13, after V lost 8 bases and J lost 4 bases. The CDR3 bases are TGTGCCAGTGAGGGCTCGGGGACTAGGATTTACAATGAGCAGTTCTTC. Translated: CASEGSGTRIYNEQFF.

The chain joins TRBV5-8 to TRBJ1-2; D remains unclear. Trimming pared 3 bases from V and 1 base from J, leaving 16 bases between. CDR1 SGHTS and CDR2 YDEGEE come from the germline V gene. CDR3 size: 16 residues. This CDR3 reads CASSSLDEGSNYGYTF. CDR3 DNA: TGTGCCAGCAGCTCTCTTGATGAGGGAAGTAACTATGGCTACACCTTC.

This clone came up once. This chain uses TRBV18 with TRBJ1-5; no definite D call. V was cut by 6 bases and J by 0 bases, with 12 bases left in between. The V gene's germline CDR1 is KGHSH and CDR2 LQKENI. The CDR3 contains 15 residues. CDR3 in DNA: TGTGCCAGCTCTCAAGCGGCAGTTAGCAATCAGCCCCAGCATTTT. This translates into CASSQAAVSNQPQHF. Full variable domain (remainder filled in from reference TRBV18 and TRBJ1-5): NAGVMQNPRHLVRRRGQEARLRCSPMKGHSHVYWYRQLPEEGLKFMVYLQKENIIDESGMPKERFSAEFPKEGPSILRIQQVVRGDSAAYFCASSQAAVSNQPQHFGDGTRLSIL.

The V call is TRBV7-3, the J call TRBJ2-1, with 7 bases lining up with TRBD2. CDR3 length: 16 amino acids. Germline CDR1 is SGHTA and CDR2 is FQGTGA. Trimming took 5 bases from V and 5 from J; bases not matched to a gene: 12. CDR3 DNA: TGTGCCAGCAGCCGTAGCGGGCCAGGACCAAACAATGAGCAGTTCTTC. Amino acids: CASSRSGPGPNNEQFF.